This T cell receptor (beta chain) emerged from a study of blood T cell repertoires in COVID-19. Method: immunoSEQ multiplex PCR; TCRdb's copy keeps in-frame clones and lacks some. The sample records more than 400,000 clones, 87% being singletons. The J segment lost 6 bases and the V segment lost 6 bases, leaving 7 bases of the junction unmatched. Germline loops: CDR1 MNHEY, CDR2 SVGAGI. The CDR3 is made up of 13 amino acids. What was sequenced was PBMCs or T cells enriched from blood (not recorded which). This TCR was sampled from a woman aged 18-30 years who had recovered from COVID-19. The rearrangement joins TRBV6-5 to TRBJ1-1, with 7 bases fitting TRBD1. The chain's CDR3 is CASRRGQKPEAFF. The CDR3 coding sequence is TGTGCCAGCAGGCGGGGACAGAAACCTGAAGCTTTCTTT.